The present TCR beta chain was sequenced within a study of OX40 agonist ivuxolimab in advanced cancers. At the level of the study: Patients were treated with ivuxolimab, an agonistic anti-OX40 (CD134) antibody.

Points from the study as a whole: In the expanded peripheral T cells, antigen specificity was never determined.

Trimming took 5 bases from V and 8 from J; bases not matched to a gene: 9. The V gene's germline CDR1 is GTSNPN and CDR2 SVGIG (reference sequence). This CDR3 is 13 amino acids long. As concerns this clone: What it recognizes is unknown.

The protocol was immunoSEQ multiplex PCR, while the TCRdb copy is restricted to in-frame clones and leaves out a portion. The top ten clones hold roughly 1.1% of a sample with 70,000 to 100,000 clones, 80% to 90% of them seen once. V and J are TRBV30 and TRBJ2-1; TRBD1 matches at 7 bases. The clonotype comes from an adult with an advanced solid tumor such as melanoma, head and neck, liver or kidney cancer. Sequencing used CD4+ or CD8+ T cells sorted from blood, obtained in a trial of the OX40 agonist ivuxolimab. The CDR3 nucleotides are TGTGCCTGGGGGCCTTATCAGGGGGATGAGCAGTTCTTC. Amino acid sequence: CAWGPYQGDEQFF.